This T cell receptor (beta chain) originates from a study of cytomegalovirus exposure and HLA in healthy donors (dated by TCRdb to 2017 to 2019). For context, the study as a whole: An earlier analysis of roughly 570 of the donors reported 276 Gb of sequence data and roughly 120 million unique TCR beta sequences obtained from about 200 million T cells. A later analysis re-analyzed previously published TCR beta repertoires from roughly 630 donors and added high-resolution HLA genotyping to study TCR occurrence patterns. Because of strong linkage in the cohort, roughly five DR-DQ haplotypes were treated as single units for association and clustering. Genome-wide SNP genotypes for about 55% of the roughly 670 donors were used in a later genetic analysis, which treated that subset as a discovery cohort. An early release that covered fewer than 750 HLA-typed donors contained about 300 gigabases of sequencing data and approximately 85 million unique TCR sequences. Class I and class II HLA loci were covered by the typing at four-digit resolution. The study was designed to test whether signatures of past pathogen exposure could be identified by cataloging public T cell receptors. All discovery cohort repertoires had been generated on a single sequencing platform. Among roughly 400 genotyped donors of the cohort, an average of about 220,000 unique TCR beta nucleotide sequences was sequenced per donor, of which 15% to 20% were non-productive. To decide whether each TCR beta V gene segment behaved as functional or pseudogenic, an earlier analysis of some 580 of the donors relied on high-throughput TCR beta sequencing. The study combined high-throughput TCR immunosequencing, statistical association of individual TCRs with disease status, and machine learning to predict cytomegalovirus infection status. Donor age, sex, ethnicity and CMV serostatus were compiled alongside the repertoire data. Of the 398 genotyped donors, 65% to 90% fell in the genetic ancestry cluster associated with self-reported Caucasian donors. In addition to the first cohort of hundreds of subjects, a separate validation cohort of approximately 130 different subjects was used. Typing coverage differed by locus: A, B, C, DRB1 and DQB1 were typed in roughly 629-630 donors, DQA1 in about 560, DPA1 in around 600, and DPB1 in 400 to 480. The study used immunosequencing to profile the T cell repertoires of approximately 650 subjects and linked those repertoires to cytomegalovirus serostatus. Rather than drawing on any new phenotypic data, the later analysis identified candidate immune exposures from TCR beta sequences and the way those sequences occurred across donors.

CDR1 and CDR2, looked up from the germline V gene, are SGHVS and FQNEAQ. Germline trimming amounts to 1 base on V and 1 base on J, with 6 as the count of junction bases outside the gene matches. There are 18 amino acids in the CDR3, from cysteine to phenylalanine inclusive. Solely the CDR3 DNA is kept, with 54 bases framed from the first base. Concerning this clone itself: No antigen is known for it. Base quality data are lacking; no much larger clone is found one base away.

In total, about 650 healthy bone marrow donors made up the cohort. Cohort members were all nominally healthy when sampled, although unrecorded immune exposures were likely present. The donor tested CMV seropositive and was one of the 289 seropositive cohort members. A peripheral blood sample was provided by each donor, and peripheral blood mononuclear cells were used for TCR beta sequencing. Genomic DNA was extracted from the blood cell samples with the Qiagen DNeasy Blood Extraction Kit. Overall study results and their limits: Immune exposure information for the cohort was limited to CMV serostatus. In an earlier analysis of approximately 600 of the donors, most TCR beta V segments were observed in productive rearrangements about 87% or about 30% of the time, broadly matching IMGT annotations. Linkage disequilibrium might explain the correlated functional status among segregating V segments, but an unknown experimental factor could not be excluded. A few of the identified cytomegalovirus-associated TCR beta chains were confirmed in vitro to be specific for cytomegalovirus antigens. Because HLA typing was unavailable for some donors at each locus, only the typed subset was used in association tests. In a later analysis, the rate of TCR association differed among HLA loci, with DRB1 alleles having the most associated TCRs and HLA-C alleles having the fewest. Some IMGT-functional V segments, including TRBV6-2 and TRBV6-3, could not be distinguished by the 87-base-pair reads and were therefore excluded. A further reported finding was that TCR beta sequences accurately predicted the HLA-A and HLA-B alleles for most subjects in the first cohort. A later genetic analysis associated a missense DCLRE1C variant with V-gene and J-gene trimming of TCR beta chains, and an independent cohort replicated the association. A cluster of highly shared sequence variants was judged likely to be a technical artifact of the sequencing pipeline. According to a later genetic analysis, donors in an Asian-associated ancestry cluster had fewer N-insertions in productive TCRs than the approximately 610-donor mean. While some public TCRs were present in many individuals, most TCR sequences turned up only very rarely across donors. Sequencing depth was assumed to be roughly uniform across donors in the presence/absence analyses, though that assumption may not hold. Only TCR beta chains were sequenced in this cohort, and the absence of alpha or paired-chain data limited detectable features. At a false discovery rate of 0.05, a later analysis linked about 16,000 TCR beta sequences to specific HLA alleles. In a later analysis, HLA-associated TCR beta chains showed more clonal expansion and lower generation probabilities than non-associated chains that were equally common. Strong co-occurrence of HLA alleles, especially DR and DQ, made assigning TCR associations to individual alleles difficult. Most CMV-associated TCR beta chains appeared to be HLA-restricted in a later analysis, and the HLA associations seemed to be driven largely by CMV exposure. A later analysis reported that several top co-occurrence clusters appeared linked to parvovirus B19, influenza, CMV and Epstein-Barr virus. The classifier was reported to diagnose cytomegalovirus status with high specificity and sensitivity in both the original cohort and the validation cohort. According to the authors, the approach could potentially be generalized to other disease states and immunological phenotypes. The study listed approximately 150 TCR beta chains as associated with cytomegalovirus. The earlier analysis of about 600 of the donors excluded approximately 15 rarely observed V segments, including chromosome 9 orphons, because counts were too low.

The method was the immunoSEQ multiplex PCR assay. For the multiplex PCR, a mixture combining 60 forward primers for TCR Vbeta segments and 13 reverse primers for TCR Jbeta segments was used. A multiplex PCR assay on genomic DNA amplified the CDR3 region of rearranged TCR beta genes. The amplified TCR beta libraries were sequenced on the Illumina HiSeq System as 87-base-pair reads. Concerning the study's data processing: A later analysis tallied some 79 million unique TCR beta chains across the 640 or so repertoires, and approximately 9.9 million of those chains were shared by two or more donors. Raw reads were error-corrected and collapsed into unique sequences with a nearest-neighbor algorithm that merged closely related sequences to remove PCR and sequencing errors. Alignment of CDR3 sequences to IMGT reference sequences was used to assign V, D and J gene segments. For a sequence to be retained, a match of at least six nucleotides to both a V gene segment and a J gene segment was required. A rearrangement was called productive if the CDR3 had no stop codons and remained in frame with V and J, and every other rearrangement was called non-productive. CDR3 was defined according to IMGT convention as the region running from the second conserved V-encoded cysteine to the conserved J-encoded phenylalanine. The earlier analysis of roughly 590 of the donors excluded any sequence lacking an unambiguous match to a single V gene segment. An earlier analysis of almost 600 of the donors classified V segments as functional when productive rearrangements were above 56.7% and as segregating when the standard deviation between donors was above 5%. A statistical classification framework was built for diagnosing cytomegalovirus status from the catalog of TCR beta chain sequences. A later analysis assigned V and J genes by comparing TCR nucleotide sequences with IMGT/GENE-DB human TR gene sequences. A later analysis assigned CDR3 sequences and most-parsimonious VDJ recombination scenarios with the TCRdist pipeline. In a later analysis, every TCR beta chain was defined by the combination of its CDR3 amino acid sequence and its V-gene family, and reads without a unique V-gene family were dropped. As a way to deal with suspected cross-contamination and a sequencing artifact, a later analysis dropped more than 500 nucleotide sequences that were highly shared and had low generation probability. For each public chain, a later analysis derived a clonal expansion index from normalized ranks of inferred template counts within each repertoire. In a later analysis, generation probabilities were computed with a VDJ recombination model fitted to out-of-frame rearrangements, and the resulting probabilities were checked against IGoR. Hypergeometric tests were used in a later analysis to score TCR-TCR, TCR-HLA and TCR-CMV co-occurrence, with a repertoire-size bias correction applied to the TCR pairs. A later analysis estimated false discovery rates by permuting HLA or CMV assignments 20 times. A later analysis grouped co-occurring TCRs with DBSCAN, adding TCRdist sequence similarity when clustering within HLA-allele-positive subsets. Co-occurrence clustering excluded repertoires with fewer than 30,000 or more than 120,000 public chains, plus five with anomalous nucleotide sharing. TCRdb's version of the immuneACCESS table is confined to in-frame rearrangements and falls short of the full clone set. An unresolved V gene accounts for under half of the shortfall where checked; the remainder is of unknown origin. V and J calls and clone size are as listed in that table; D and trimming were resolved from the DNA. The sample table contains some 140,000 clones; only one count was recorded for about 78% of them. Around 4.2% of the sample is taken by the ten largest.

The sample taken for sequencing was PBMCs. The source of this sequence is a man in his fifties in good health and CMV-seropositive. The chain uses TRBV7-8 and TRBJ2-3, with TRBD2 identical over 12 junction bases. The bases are TGTGCCAGCAGCTTAGTGCTAGCGGGAGGGCGAGGCACAGATACGCAGTATTTT. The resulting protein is CASSLVLAGGRGTDTQYF.